Each of the 22 T cell receptor beta chains below was sequenced from the same sample in a study of vaccination effects on CD4 cells after COVID-19. For these TCRs, the target antigens are not known. Sequenced by immunoSEQ multiplex PCR; TCRdb stores in-frame clones only, minus some. The table shows tens of thousands of clones, with roughly three quarters occurring only once. Antigen-specific CD4+ T cells expanded by the ViraFEST assay with viral peptide pools were then sequenced. Subsequent to about 10 days of culture, CD4+ T cells were isolated. Infection with SARS-CoV-2 occurred in the person between March and December 2020, and PCR confirmed it. The starting material was CD4+ T cells from PBMCs cultured with HIV peptides, obtained before COVID-19 vaccination. Subset noted: HIV-1 Nef peptide pool negative control/reference culture. Every receptor here comes from a human donor who had a prior SARS-CoV-2 infection.

The gene calls are TRBV5-4 and TRBJ1-1, with a tentative D call TRBD1 (5 bases). The CDR3 sequence is 13 residues long. The V end lost 5 bases, the J end lost 1 base, and 9 bases lay between the germline ends. Per the germline V gene, CDR1 is SGHNT and CDR2 is YYREEE (reference sequence). The CDR3: CASRSDRNTEAFF. The CDR3 DNA is TGTGCCAGCAGATCAGACAGGAACACTGAAGCTTTCTTT.

This chain links TRBV5-5 with TRBJ2-5; no firm D call. This CDR3 is built from 14 residues. The germline V gene has CDR1 SGHKS and CDR2 YYEKEE (reference sequence). With 0 bases removed from V and 3 bases from J, the gap between germline ends came to 9 bases. The CDR3 loop is CASSLDPQKETQYF. In DNA, the CDR3 is TGTGCCAGCAGCTTGGATCCCCAGAAAGAGACCCAGTACTTC.

V is TRBV19 and J is TRBJ2-2, with 9 bases lining up with TRBD2. CDR3 size: 15 residues. J lost 2 bases, V lost 5 bases, and 3 bases had no gene match. Germline CDR1 LNHDA, CDR2 SQIVND (reference sequence). This CDR3 reads CASSSGLANTGELFF. The CDR3 DNA is TGTGCCAGTAGTTCGGGACTAGCAAACACCGGGGAGCTGTTTTTT.

The chain links TRBV6-1 to TRBJ2-7, with D perhaps matching TRBD1 or TRBD2 (5 bases each). The CDR3 loop spans 13 amino acids. V lost 1 base and J lost 5, with 9 bases in between. Looked up from germline, CDR1 is MNHNS and CDR2 is SASEGT. CDR3 DNA sequence: TGTGCCAGCAGTGAAGGGGGGTGGGACGAGCAGTACTTC. Translated, it gives CASSEGGWDEQYF.

The V and J genes are TRBV6-4 and TRBJ2-2, with D possibly being TRBD2 (5 bases). This CDR3 is built from 13 residues. V gave up 3 bases and J gave up 3 bases, with 5 bases separating them. Germline CDR1 and CDR2: MRHNA and SNTAGT. CDR3 sequence (DNA): TGTGCCAGCAGTGAGCGGGACACCGGGGAGCTGTTTTTT. This encodes CASSERDTGELFF.

This clone has a single count. V gene TRBV7-3 combines with J gene TRBJ2-5, with a possible D match to TRBD2 (7 bases). Germline loops: CDR1 SGHTA, CDR2 FQGTGA. The CDR3 runs to 15 residues. Trimming pared 4 bases from V and 7 bases from J, leaving 19 bases between. The CDR3 bases are TGTGCCAGCAGCTCGGGCGGGGGCAGGCAATCGACCCAGTACTTC. Its translation: CASSSGGGRQSTQYF.

CDR3 DNA: TGTGCCAGCAGTTACTCGTACGGGACCGGGGAGCTGTTTTTT. Encoded protein: CASSYSYGTGELFF. V is TRBV6-5 and J is TRBJ2-2, with unresolved D. The germline gives CDR1 MNHEY, CDR2 SVGAGI. V was pared by 0 bases and J by 5 bases, with 7 bases between. The CDR3 extends over 14 amino acids.

This chain links TRBV30 with TRBJ1-3; D might be TRBD1 (6 bases). Germline values: CDR1 GTSNPN, CDR2 SVGIG (reference sequence). This CDR3 has 14 amino acids. Trimming cost V 2 bases and J 0 bases, with 8 bases left between them. The CDR3 is CAWSIGGSGNTIYF. The CDR3 coding sequence is TGTGCCTGGAGTATAGGGGGCTCTGGAAACACCATATATTTT.

This clone appeared a single time. The chain joins TRBV3-1 (or the pseudogene TRBV3-2) to TRBJ2-7; D may correspond to TRBD1 or TRBD2 (5 bases each). Trimming took off 1 base at V and 2 bases at J, with 15 bases between the two ends. CDR1 is LGHDT and CDR2 is YNNKEL in the germline V gene (reference sequence). This CDR3 has 16 residues. The DNA for the CDR3 is TGTGCCAGCAGCCAAGGGGGCAGGGAGAAACCCTACGAGCAGTACTTC. This sequence encodes CASSQGGREKPYEQYF.

This clone was found a few times. This chain links TRBV3-1 (or the pseudogene TRBV3-2) with TRBJ2-3, with 12 bases identical to TRBD2. Germline CDR1 is LGHDT and CDR2 is YNNKEL (reference sequence). The CDR3 consists of 18 residues. J lost 0 bases, V lost 4 bases, and 8 bases had no gene match. The CDR3 region has the DNA TGTGCCAGCAGCCTCACTAGACTAGCGGGGGAGAGCACAGATACGCAGTATTTT. Residues: CASSLTRLAGESTDTQYF.

DNA for the CDR3: TGTGCCAGCAACCCGTTGGAGTCTACAGATACGCAGTATTTT. Translated: CASNPLESTDTQYF. The chain carries TRBV11-3 and TRBJ2-3; D uncertain. The CDR3 spans 14 residues. Germline V gene sequence: CDR1 SGHNT, CDR2 YENEEA. The V and J ends lost 7 bases and 3 bases respectively, with 14 bases between them.

V and J are TRBV6-5 and TRBJ2-2; D is unclear. Germline CDR1 is MNHEY and CDR2 is SVGAGI. The CDR3 has 15 residues. V lost 6 bases to trimming and J lost 1 base, with 12 bases between them. The DNA of the CDR3 is TGTGCCAGCAGACAGAGACATCGGAACACCGGGGAGCTGTTTTTT. Encoded protein: CASRQRHRNTGELFF.

The chain joins TRBV4-1 to TRBJ1-2; unclear D gene. Looked up from germline, CDR1 is MGHRA and CDR2 is YSYEKL. CDR3 size: 15 residues. V lost 2 bases and J 8 bases, leaving 18 bases between the germline ends. The CDR3 is CASSQPRSGADGYTF. CDR3 nucleotides: TGCGCCAGCAGCCAACCCCGGTCTGGTGCGGACGGCTACACCTTC.

The chain recombines TRBV18 with TRBJ1-2; 8 positions agree with TRBD1. The J segment lost 4 bases and the V segment lost 3 bases, leaving 4 bases of the junction unmatched. The CDR3 loop spans 14 amino acids. The germline V gene encodes CDR1 KGHSH and CDR2 LQKENI. The CDR3 here is CASSPSGGVYGYTF. The CDR3 coding sequence is TGTGCCAGCTCACCGTCAGGGGGCGTCTATGGCTACACCTTC.

This clone was seen a handful of times. The gene calls are TRBV2 and TRBJ2-7; no firm D call. V lost 1 base to trimming and J lost 2 bases, with 9 bases between them. The CDR3 is 14 residues long. CDR1 and CDR2 (germline): SNHLY, FYNNEI. The CDR3 spells CASSEGGITYEQYF. CDR3 DNA sequence: TGTGCCAGCAGTGAAGGCGGAATCACCTACGAGCAGTACTTC. The whole variable domain, remainder taken from reference TRBV2 and TRBJ2-7, is EPEVTQTPSHQVTQMGQEVILRCVPISNHLYFYWYRQILGQKVEFLVSFYNNEISEKSEIFDDQFSVERPDGSNFTLKIRSTKLEDSAMYFCASSEGGITYEQYFGPGTRLTVT.

The rearrangement links TRBV18 to TRBJ1-6; D gene ambiguous. V lost 2 bases, J lost 9 bases, and 8 bases lay in between. The CDR3 contains 13 residues. CDR1 KGHSH and CDR2 LQKENI come from the germline V gene. CDR3 nucleotides: TGTGCCAGCTCACCAGGCTCATCTTCACCCCTCCACTTT. Protein product: CASSPGSSSPLHF.

There are a few counts of this clone. This chain links TRBV5-1 with TRBJ1-2; 11 nucleotides match TRBD1. CDR1 is SGHRS and CDR2 is YFSETQ in the germline V gene. With 0 bases clipped from V and 6 bases from J, the junction kept 1 base outside the gene matches. This CDR3 spans 14 amino acids. The DNA of the CDR3 is TGCGCCAGCAGCTTGGGGGACAGGGGGAATGGCTACACCTTC. This codes for CASSLGDRGNGYTF. Drawing the rest from reference TRBV5-1 and TRBJ1-2, the complete variable domain is KAGVTQTPRYLIKTRGQQVTLSCSPISGHRSVSWYQQTPGQGLQFLFEYFSETQRNKGNFPGRFSGRQFSNSRSEMNVSTLELGDSALYLCASSLGDRGNGYTFGSGTRLTVV.

The rearrangement uses TRBV24-1 and TRBJ2-3; D possibly corresponds to TRBD2 (6 bases). Between the trimmed V and J ends, which lost 5 bases and 1 base, there was a span of 6 bases. The CDR3 covers 13 residues. CDR1 KGHDR and CDR2 SFDVKD come from the germline V gene. CDR3 residues: CATSAGGTDTQYF. For the CDR3, the DNA is TGTGCCACCAGTGCGGGGGGCACAGATACGCAGTATTTT.

The chain employs TRBV7-3 and TRBJ2-3; 15 nucleotides line up with TRBD2. From germline, CDR1 is SGHTA and CDR2 FQGTGA. The CDR3 has 19 amino acids. V trimming: 5 bases; J trimming: 0 bases; junction bases outside the gene matches: 9. The CDR3 coding sequence is TGTGCCAGCAGCCCAGGACTAGCGGGGGGGTTTTCTAGCACAGATACGCAGTATTTT. Residues: CASSPGLAGGFSSTDTQYF.

The chain carries TRBV11-2 and TRBJ2-5; D is uncertain. The germline V gene encodes CDR1 SGHAT and CDR2 FQNNGV. The CDR3 spans 14 residues. The V gene lost 0 bases and the J gene lost 7 bases, with 12 bases spanning the gap. CDR3 nucleotides: TGTGCCAGCAGCTTAGAGGTGGGCTGGGGGACCCAGTACTTC. Translation: CASSLEVGWGTQYF. The variable domain in full, completed from reference TRBV11-2 and TRBJ2-5, reads EAGVAQSPRYKIIEKRQSVAFWCNPISGHATLYWYQQILGQGPKLLIQFQNNGVVDDSQLPKDRFSAERLKGVDSTLKIQPAKLEDSAVYLCASSLEVGWGTQYFGPGTRLLVL.

The chain combines TRBV11-3 with TRBJ2-1; TRBD2 agrees at 9 bases. The germline gives CDR1 SGHNT, CDR2 YENEEA. The CDR3 spans 17 residues. Trimming removed 2 bases from V and 8 bases from J; junction bases left unmatched: 13. The CDR3 region has the DNA TGTGCCAGCAGCTTATCGTGGACTAGCGAGTCGCGCGATGAGCAGTTCTTC. Its protein is CASSLSWTSESRDEQFF.

Points on this clone: The sample has other DNA sequences that encode this CDR3 too. CDR3: CASSQAGVRTDTQYF. The CDR3 DNA reads TGCGCCAGCAGCCAAGCGGGAGTCAGAACAGATACGCAGTATTTT. The gene calls are TRBV4-1 and TRBJ2-3; D possibly corresponds to TRBD2 (6 bases). The CDR3 length is 15 residues. V was clipped by 1 base and J by 3 bases, with 11 bases between them. Germline lookup yields CDR1 MGHRA and CDR2 YSYEKL.